These 24 T cell receptor beta chains came from one sample sequenced in a study of blood T cell repertoires in COVID-19 (dated by TCRdb to the early 2020s). Libraries were built with the immunoSEQ multiplex PCR assay. The table comes from immuneACCESS by way of TCRdb, which keeps in-frame sequences with V and J called. Part of the clones is missing from these tables; in studies checked, under half for an unresolved V gene and the rest for unknown reasons. This sample gives around 230,000 clones in total; approximately 90% of them show up just once. In total, the top ten clones hold around a tenth of the sample. The sample comprised PBMCs or T cells enriched from blood (not recorded which). All receptors derive from a man aged 18 to 30 with acute COVID-19.

J is TRBJ2-2 and V is TRBV13; 10 positions agree with TRBD2. Trimming removed 1 base from V and 0 bases from J; junction bases left unmatched: 2. The CDR3 covers 17 residues. Germline CDR1 PRHDT, CDR2 FYEKMQ (reference sequence). The CDR3 spells CASSLELAGPNTGELFF. The CDR3 nucleotides read TGTGCCAGCAGCTTAGAACTAGCGGGACCGAACACCGGGGAGCTGTTTTTT.

The rearrangement joins TRBV6-2 or TRBV6-3 to TRBJ2-1, with D possibly being TRBD1 (5 bases). There are 12 residues in the CDR3. CDR1 and CDR2 from the germline V gene are MNHEY and SVGEGT. V dropped 5 bases and J dropped 9 bases, with 11 bases sitting between them. The CDR3 sequence is CASSATGTEQFF. CDR3 in DNA: TGTGCCAGCAGTGCTACAGGCACTGAGCAGTTCTTC.

The V and J genes are TRBV19 and TRBJ2-2; D is possibly TRBD1 (5 bases). Germline values: CDR1 LNHDA, CDR2 SQIVND (reference sequence). V was pared by 6 bases and J by 5 bases, with 13 bases between. This CDR3 has 14 amino acids. CDR3 protein: CASRGRVVTGELFF. The CDR3, as DNA: TGTGCCAGTAGGGGCAGGGTTGTAACCGGGGAGCTGTTTTTT.

The chain is built from TRBV10-3 and TRBJ1-5; 8 bases align to TRBD1. Germline V CDR1 and CDR2: ENHRY, SYGVKD. J lost 0 bases, V lost 1 base, and 17 bases had no gene match. The CDR3 is made up of 21 amino acids. CDR3 sequence reads: CAISEFRVVGTGRNSNQPQHF. The CDR3 bases are TGTGCCATCAGTGAGTTCCGGGTGGTGGGGACAGGACGAAATAGCAATCAGCCCCAGCATTTT.

The chain carries TRBV4-3 and TRBJ2-2; D remains unclear. CDR1 is LGHNA, CDR2 YSLEER, per germline. Between the trimmed V and J ends, which lost 1 base and 7 bases, there was a span of 16 bases. This CDR3 comprises 16 residues. The DNA of the CDR3 is TGCGCCAGCAGCCAAGCCCCCGATGTGTCCAGCGGGGAGCTGTTTTTT. It codes for CASSQAPDVSSGELFF.

The chain carries TRBV6-5 and TRBJ1-6; tentative D call: TRBD1 (6 bases). The CDR3 sequence is 15 residues long. Trimming took 5 bases from V and 6 from J, leaving 14 bases between them. Germline lookup yields CDR1 MNHEY and CDR2 SVGAGI. CDR3: CASSLRGQINSPLHF. CDR3 DNA sequence: TGTGCCAGCAGTCTTCGCGGACAGATTAATTCACCCCTCCACTTT.

The rearrangement links TRBV13 to TRBJ2-6; D ambiguous. V lost 5 bases and J lost 0, with 2 bases in between. CDR1 is PRHDT and CDR2 is FYEKMQ in the germline V gene (reference sequence). This CDR3 has 13 amino acids. The CDR3 DNA reads TGTGCCAGCAGCCACTCTGGGGCCAACGTCCTGACTTTC. Its translation is CASSHSGANVLTF.

The chain links TRBV27 to TRBJ1-6, with D possibly being TRBD1 (5 bases). Germline assignment: CDR1 MNHEY and CDR2 SMNVEV (reference sequence). The length of the CDR3 is 14 residues. V was clipped by 3 bases and J by 9 bases, with 12 bases between them. The CDR3 DNA reads as TGTGCCAGCAGTTTGGGGACTGCCCTTTCACCCCTCCACTTT. Translated, it gives CASSLGTALSPLHF.

This clone was detected a few times. The chain links TRBV29-1 to TRBJ1-1; 8 nucleotides match TRBD1. Trimming took 7 bases from V and 0 from J; bases not matched to a gene: 10. CDR3 length equals 15 residues. Germline values: CDR1 SQVTM, CDR2 ANQGSEA. The CDR3 spells CSAWTGRWMNTEAFF. CDR3 nucleotides: TGCAGCGCATGGACAGGGAGGTGGATGAACACTGAAGCTTTCTTT.

The genes are TRBV3-1 (or the pseudogene TRBV3-2) and TRBJ1-1; tentative D call: TRBD1 (6 bases). This CDR3 is 13 amino acids long. CDR1 is LGHDT, CDR2 YNNKEL, per germline (reference sequence). V shed 1 base and J shed 11 bases, with 14 bases lying between them. The CDR3 is CASSQGRTAKAFF. In DNA, the CDR3 is TGTGCCAGCAGCCAAGGGCGGACAGCGAAGGCTTTCTTT.

The chain joins TRBV28 to TRBJ1-1; 8 nucleotides match TRBD1. This CDR3 has 16 residues. V lost 2 bases, J lost 7 bases, and 12 bases stayed unmatched. From germline, CDR1 is MDHEN and CDR2 SYDVKM. Written as DNA, the CDR3 is TGTGCCAGCAGTTTAACGGCAGGGGGCGATGAGGGTGAAGCTTTCTTT. Protein product: CASSLTAGGDEGEAFF.

This clone has only one observation. The genes are TRBV2 and TRBJ2-7, with 7 bases fitting TRBD2. The length of the CDR3 is 15 residues. Germline CDR1 is SNHLY and CDR2 is FYNNEI. V trimming: 5 bases; J trimming: 2 bases; junction bases outside the gene matches: 9. In DNA, the CDR3 is TGTGCCAGCAGTTTTCGACTAGCAGCCACCTACGAGCAGTACTTC. Translated: CASSFRLAATYEQYF.

V gene TRBV21-1 combines with J gene TRBJ2-3; the table's D call of TRBD2 was not tested on the DNA. TRBV21-1 is termed a pseudogene. This CDR3 is built from 13 residues. CDR3 coding DNA: TGTGCCAGCAGGCTGAGGGAGCCAGATACGCAGTATTTT. Encoded protein: CASRLREPDTQYF.

The V gene is TRBV7-9, the J gene TRBJ2-1; 9 positions match TRBD2. The CDR3 extends over 15 amino acids. Germline V gene lookup returns CDR1 SEHNR and CDR2 FQNEAQ (reference sequence). The J segment lost 7 bases and the V segment lost 5 bases, leaving 9 bases of the junction unmatched. CDR3 sequence reads: CASSPGTSSGNEQFF. The CDR3 DNA reads TGTGCCAGCAGCCCCGGGACTAGCTCCGGGAATGAGCAGTTCTTC.

V and J are TRBV10-1 and TRBJ2-7; weak D call: TRBD2 (5 bases). The CDR3 has 14 amino acids. In germline, CDR1 is WNHNN, CDR2 SYGVQD (reference sequence). The V and J ends lost 0 bases and 3 bases respectively, with 9 bases between them. The CDR3 loop is CASSESRADYEQYF. The CDR3 coding sequence is TGCGCCAGCAGTGAGTCGAGGGCCGACTACGAGCAGTACTTC.

This clone was picked up a small number of times. V is TRBV6-1 and J is TRBJ2-7, with 9 nucleotides matching TRBD1. V shed 3 bases and J 3 bases; nucleotides not matched to a gene: 6. The germline V gene encodes CDR1 MNHNS and CDR2 SASEGT. The CDR3 totals 15 residues. The CDR3 DNA reads as TGTGCCAGCAGTGAGGGGACAGGGCCGATCTACGAGCAGTACTTC. Translating gives CASSEGTGPIYEQYF.

This chain connects TRBV19 to TRBJ2-1, with D maybe TRBD2 (5 bases). Between the trimmed V and J ends, which lost 1 base and 12 bases, there was a span of 7 bases. This CDR3 contains 11 residues. CDR1 is LNHDA and CDR2 is SQIVND in the germline V gene (reference sequence). The CDR3 DNA sequence: TGTGCCAGTAGTATAGGGGAGCTGCAGTTCTTC. It yields the protein CASSIGELQFF.

This sequence joins TRBV3-1 (or the pseudogene TRBV3-2) and TRBJ1-3; 7 positions match TRBD1. This CDR3 has 15 residues. Germline V CDR1 and CDR2: LGHDT, YNNKEL (reference sequence). V lost 4 bases to trimming and J lost 3 bases; unmatched junction nucleotides: 6. The chain's CDR3 is CASSRTGDGGNTIYF. DNA for the CDR3: TGTGCCAGCAGCCGCACAGGGGACGGTGGAAACACCATATATTTT.

This chain connects TRBV18 to TRBJ2-5; 11 bases match TRBD2. This CDR3 has 15 amino acids. The V gene end was trimmed by 4 bases and the J gene end by 5 bases; junction bases not matched to a gene: 6. Looked up from germline, CDR1 is KGHSH and CDR2 is LQKENI. As DNA, the CDR3 is TGTGCCAGCTCACTTTCTAGCGGGAGGAGCGAGACCCAGTACTTC. This gives the protein CASSLSSGRSETQYF.

The count of this clone is one. The V gene is TRBV4-1, the J gene TRBJ1-1; D remains ambiguous. The V gene lost 0 bases and the J gene lost 1 base, with 9 bases spanning the gap. Per germline, CDR1 MGHRA and CDR2 YSYEKL. The CDR3 runs to 15 residues. The CDR3 spells CASSQDLQKNTEAFF. The CDR3 DNA is TGCGCCAGCAGCCAAGACTTGCAGAAGAACACTGAAGCTTTCTTT.

The genes are TRBV11-1 and TRBJ2-7; 11 nucleotides agree with TRBD2. Germline CDR1 SGHAT, CDR2 FQDESV (reference sequence). The J segment lost 7 bases and the V segment lost 0 bases, leaving 11 bases of the junction unmatched. The CDR3 sequence is 17 residues long. The CDR3 loop reads CASSLASALAGGREQYF. DNA of the CDR3: TGTGCCAGCAGCTTAGCGTCGGCGCTAGCGGGAGGTAGGGAGCAGTACTTC.

This clone was observed a single time. The genes are TRBV5-1 and TRBJ2-1, with D uncertain. This CDR3 region has 15 residues. Trimming took 3 bases from V and 0 from J, leaving 10 bases between them. Per germline, CDR1 SGHRS and CDR2 YFSETQ. The CDR3 sequence: CASSSAVDSYNEQFF. The CDR3 nucleotides read TGCGCCAGCAGCTCGGCGGTAGACTCCTACAATGAGCAGTTCTTC.

The chain combines TRBV7-5 with TRBJ1-1; the table's TRBD1 call for D was not verified on the DNA. TRBV7-5 is a pseudogene. This CDR3 is 14 amino acids long. In DNA, the CDR3 is TGTGCCAGAGTATCAATAGGACAGGGGTCTGAAGCTTTCTTT. Its protein product is CARVSIGQGSEAFF.

The V gene is TRBV30, the J gene TRBJ1-1; 9 bases line up with TRBD1. V dropped 3 bases and J dropped 9; count of bases not matched to a gene: 14. CDR1 GTSNPN and CDR2 SVGIG come from the germline V gene (reference sequence). The CDR3 is 15 amino acids. CDR3 in amino acids: CAWRTTTGTGYQAFF. The CDR3 coding sequence is TGTGCCTGGAGAACAACCACCGGGACAGGGTATCAAGCTTTCTTT.